Presented here are 21 T cell receptor beta chains from one specimen sequenced in a study of blood T cell repertoires in COVID-19. Generated by immunoSEQ multiplex PCR, the TCRdb table keeps only in-frame clones and is missing some. The table has 60,000 to 70,000 clones, roughly 84% seen once; the top ten hold 4.5%. Sequencing was carried out using peripheral blood. Source of these receptors: a woman aged 55-75 years with acute or convalescent COVID-19.

The chain has TRBV2 and TRBJ2-7; 13 bases fit TRBD2. Per the germline V gene, CDR1 is SNHLY and CDR2 is FYNNEI. The CDR3 spans 16 residues. Unmatched junction bases numbered 10, after V lost 4 bases and J lost 7 bases. CDR3 residues: CASSALGLAGSGEQYF. The CDR3 bases are TGTGCCAGCAGTGCTCTGGGACTAGCGGGGTCTGGTGAGCAGTACTTC. The full variable domain, rest sourced from reference TRBV2 and TRBJ2-7, is EPEVTQTPSHQVTQMGQEVILRCVPISNHLYFYWYRQILGQKVEFLVSFYNNEISEKSEIFDDQFSVERPDGSNFTLKIRSTKLEDSAMYFCASSALGLAGSGEQYFGPGTRLTVT.

CDR3 sequence: CASSPLDSGNQPQHF. CDR3 DNA sequence: TGTGCCAGCTCACCATTGGACAGCGGCAATCAGCCCCAGCATTTT. This chain joins TRBV18 and TRBJ1-5, with TRBD1 as a possible D gene (6 bases). Trimming removed 2 bases from V and 2 bases from J, with 10 bases in between. CDR1 is KGHSH and CDR2 is LQKENI in the germline V gene. The CDR3 totals 15 residues.

V usage is TRBV3-1 (or the pseudogene TRBV3-2) and J usage is TRBJ2-1; a possible D gene is TRBD2 (5 bases). V lost 0 bases and J 12 bases, leaving 12 bases between the germline ends. Germline V gene lookup returns CDR1 LGHDT and CDR2 YNNKEL (reference sequence). The CDR3 has 13 amino acids. The CDR3 coding sequence is TGTGCCAGCAGCCAAGAGTCGCGCGGAGGGCAGTTCTTC. As protein: CASSQESRGGQFF.

The rearrangement joins TRBV5-1 to TRBJ2-1; TRBD1 is a possible D gene (5 bases). The CDR3 contains 15 residues. The ends were cut back, 1 base at V and 0 bases at J, with 8 bases in the middle. Germline-derived CDR1 and CDR2 are SGHRS and YFSETQ. CDR3 nucleotides: TGCGCCAGCAGCTTGCGCAGGGACTCCTACAATGAGCAGTTCTTC. It codes for CASSLRRDSYNEQFF. The full variable domain, in which reference TRBV5-1 and TRBJ2-1 provide the parts outside the CDR3, is KAGVTQTPRYLIKTRGQQVTLSCSPISGHRSVSWYQQTPGQGLQFLFEYFSETQRNKGNFPGRFSGRQFSNSRSEMNVSTLELGDSALYLCASSLRRDSYNEQFFGPGTRLTVL.

This clone appeared a few times. J is TRBJ1-5 and V is TRBV10-2, with 9 bases aligning to TRBD1. The CDR3 runs to 15 residues. V shed 6 bases, J shed 4 bases, and the junction held 7 bases outside the gene matches. Germline V gives CDR1 WSHSY, CDR2 SAAADI. The CDR3 DNA reads as TGCGCCAGCAGCATGACAGGGGGAAGGAATCAGCCCCAGCATTTT. This gives the protein CASSMTGGRNQPQHF.

This clone was counted between two and nine times. The chain couples TRBV9 to TRBJ1-6; D is perhaps TRBD1 (6 bases). Germline V lookup: CDR1 SGDLS, CDR2 YYNGEE. V gave up 0 bases and J gave up 6 bases, with 13 bases separating them. CDR3 length equals 16 residues. Here the CDR3 reads CASSVAGGGGNSPLHF. CDR3 nucleotide sequence: TGTGCCAGCAGCGTAGCCGGGGGCGGGGGTAATTCACCCCTCCACTTT.

CDR3: CASSYSWYSSTEAFF. CDR3 sequence (DNA): TGTGCCAGCAGTTACTCGTGGTACAGTTCTACTGAAGCTTTCTTT. This chain uses TRBV6-6 with TRBJ1-1, with no clear D. V lost 0 bases to trimming and J lost 5 bases, with 13 bases between them. The CDR3 consists of 15 residues. Per germline, CDR1 MNHNY and CDR2 SVGAGI (reference sequence).

V and J are TRBV4-2 and TRBJ1-6, with D tentatively TRBD1 (5 bases). The CDR3 has 16 residues. CDR1 and CDR2 from the germline V gene are LGHNA and YNFKEQ. The ends were cut back, 0 bases at V and 8 bases at J, with 14 bases in the middle. The CDR3 DNA is TGTGCCAGCAGCCAAGACAGGGTTGCCCCTTATTCACCCCTCCACTTT. This gives the protein CASSQDRVAPYSPLHF.

The V and J genes are TRBV7-9 and TRBJ1-6, with D hard to call. The V and J ends lost 3 bases and 0 bases respectively, with 12 bases between them. CDR1 and CDR2 from the germline V gene are SEHNR and FQNEAQ (reference sequence). The CDR3 covers 17 residues. CDR3 nucleotides: TGTGCCAGCAGCTTCGGAACAGAGTACTCCTATAATTCACCCCTCCACTTT. As protein: CASSFGTEYSYNSPLHF.

The chain couples TRBV30 to TRBJ2-1, with TRBD2 matching over 10 bases. There are 18 residues in the CDR3. The germline V gene has CDR1 GTSNPN and CDR2 SVGIG (reference sequence). Trimming cost V 6 bases and J 2 bases; bases outside gene matches: 16. The CDR3: CACTRGSGGLPAYNEQFF. The DNA for the CDR3 is TGTGCCTGCACGAGAGGTAGCGGGGGGCTCCCAGCCTACAATGAGCAGTTCTTC.

The chain is built from TRBV2 and TRBJ1-4; a weak D match, TRBD1 (6 bases). V lost 6 bases to trimming and J lost 4 bases, with 12 bases between them. This CDR3 is 14 amino acids long. Germline lookup yields CDR1 SNHLY and CDR2 FYNNEI. CDR3 region: CASRWDNINEKLFF. The DNA for the CDR3 is TGTGCCAGCAGATGGGACAACATTAATGAAAAACTGTTTTTT.

In regard to this clone: Other DNA sequences in the sample encode the same CDR3. This rearrangement joins TRBV10-3 to TRBJ2-3; 7 positions match TRBD1. Germline lookup yields CDR1 ENHRY and CDR2 SYGVKD. The CDR3 has 14 residues. Germline trimming cut 5 bases from V and 0 bases from J; bases unmatched to any gene: 2. CDR3 in amino acids: CAISTTGSTDTQYF. CDR3 bases: TGTGCCATCAGTACGACAGGGAGCACAGATACGCAGTATTTT.

V and J are TRBV9 and TRBJ1-6; no firm D call. V was cut by 3 bases and J by 5 bases, with 9 bases left in between. The CDR3 is 14 residues long. The germline gives CDR1 SGDLS, CDR2 YYNGEE. The CDR3 nucleotides read TGTGCCAGCAGCGCCTGGAGGGATAATTCACCCCTCCACTTT. As protein: CASSAWRDNSPLHF.

This sequence joins TRBV5-1 and TRBJ1-1, with TRBD1 matching 8 bases. The CDR3 has 18 amino acids. V shed 3 bases, J shed 2 bases, and the junction held 15 bases outside the gene matches. Germline loops: CDR1 SGHRS, CDR2 YFSETQ. Written as DNA, the CDR3 is TGCGCCAGCAGCTCCCTGATGACAAGACAGGGGAGCAACACTGAAGCTTTCTTT. Encoded protein: CASSSLMTRQGSNTEAFF. Looking up the rest from reference TRBV5-1 and TRBJ1-1 gives the full variable domain: KAGVTQTPRYLIKTRGQQVTLSCSPISGHRSVSWYQQTPGQGLQFLFEYFSETQRNKGNFPGRFSGRQFSNSRSEMNVSTLELGDSALYLCASSSLMTRQGSNTEAFFGQGTRLTVV.

V and J are TRBV7-2 and TRBJ2-7; the match to TRBD2 covers 9 bases. This CDR3 is built from 16 residues. Trimming at V came to 1 base and at J to 2 bases, leaving 6 bases not matched to a gene. CDR1 and CDR2 from the germline V gene are SGHTA and FQGNSA. In DNA form, the CDR3 reads TGTGCCAGCAGCTTAGTAGCGGGAGTAGGGGCCTACGAGCAGTACTTC. Its translation is CASSLVAGVGAYEQYF.

This chain joins TRBV10-3 and TRBJ1-3; 10 nucleotides line up with TRBD1. There are 15 residues in the CDR3. V was clipped by 4 bases and J by 4 bases; unmatched bases: 4. Germline V lookup: CDR1 ENHRY, CDR2 SYGVKD. The CDR3 coding sequence is TGTGCCATCAGTGTGACGGGACAGGGGGGAAACACCATATATTTT. Its translation is CAISVTGQGGNTIYF.

The chain employs TRBV6-4 and TRBJ2-3, with 11 bases identical to TRBD1. After removal of 6 bases from V and 1 base from J, the junction contained 3 bases not matched to a gene. Germline V lookup: CDR1 MRHNA, CDR2 SNTAGT. This CDR3 region has 15 residues. CDR3 DNA sequence: TGTGCCAGCAGCCAGGACAGGGGGCGCACAGATACGCAGTATTTT. This translates into CASSQDRGRTDTQYF.

The chain recombines TRBV11-3 with TRBJ2-1; 8 bases agree with TRBD2. The CDR3 covers 16 residues. The J segment lost 10 bases and the V segment lost 0 bases, leaving 11 bases of the junction unmatched. The germline gives CDR1 SGHNT, CDR2 YENEEA. For the CDR3, the DNA is TGTGCCAGCAGCTTAGATGGGGCGGGGGGCCTGTCGGAGCAGTTCTTC. Protein sequence: CASSLDGAGGLSEQFF. The variable domain in full, with the rest retrieved from reference TRBV11-3 and TRBJ2-1, is EAGVVQSPRYKIIEKKQPVAFWCNPISGHNTLYWYLQNLGQGPELLIRYENEEAVDDSQLPKDRFSAERLKGVDSTLKIQPAELGDSAVYLCASSLDGAGGLSEQFFGPGTRLTVL.

The chain has TRBV9 and TRBJ1-2, with TRBD1 matching 8 bases. Germline loops: CDR1 SGDLS, CDR2 YYNGEE. This CDR3 region has 15 residues. Trimming at V came to 4 bases and at J to 7 bases, leaving 12 bases not matched to a gene. The CDR3 region has the DNA TGTGCCAGCAGCCGGGCCCCAGGACAGGGTGTTGGCTACACCTTC. Protein sequence: CASSRAPGQGVGYTF. The whole variable domain, remainder taken from reference TRBV9 and TRBJ1-2, is DSGVTQTPKHLITATGQRVTLRCSPRSGDLSVYWYQQSLDQGLQFLIQYYNGEERAKGNILERFSAQQFPDLHSELNLSSLELGDSALYFCASSRAPGQGVGYTFGSGTRLTVV.

This clone has a handful of counts. The chain joins TRBV7-9 to TRBJ2-2; D uncertain. There are 11 residues in the CDR3. Germline assignment: CDR1 SEHNR and CDR2 FQNEAQ (reference sequence). Trimming left V 6 bases short and J 7 bases short, with 6 bases between. The DNA of the CDR3 is TGTGCCAGCAGACAGTACGGGGAGCTGTTTTTT. Protein: CASRQYGELFF.

The chain employs TRBV4-1 and TRBJ2-7; 10 positions agree with TRBD1. The ends lost 2 bases at V and 2 bases at J; junction bases unmatched: 6. The CDR3 extends over 16 amino acids. Germline V CDR1 and CDR2: MGHRA, YSYEKL. The DNA of the CDR3 is TGCGCCAGCAGCCAACCGGACAGGGGGGGAACCTACGAGCAGTACTTC. This sequence encodes CASSQPDRGGTYEQYF.